The entry below gives a single T cell receptor (beta chain) sequence along with its context. Its cognate antigen is unknown. The data were taken from a study of vaccination effects on CD4 cells after COVID-19. Findings of the study overall: Clones arising from infection and from vaccination showed marked clonal contraction late after vaccination.

Viral peptide pool expansion of antigen-specific CD4+ T cells preceded sequencing in the ViraFEST assay. Around day 10 of culture, CD4+ T cells were separated out. Either the BNT162b2 or mRNA-1273 vaccine was given to participants in two doses. Negative nucleocapsid antibody tests before and after vaccination confirmed no previous SARS-CoV-2 infection. Cultures had half their medium replaced with IL-2 medium on days 3 and 7. Sequenced by immunoSEQ multiplex PCR; TCRdb stores in-frame clones only, minus some. The table records tens of thousands of clones, approximately 80% of them present only once. This sequence was found in a human donor who received a COVID-19 vaccine. The starting material was CD4+ T cells from PBMCs cultured with HCoV-229E spike peptides, obtained after COVID-19 vaccination.

DNA of the CDR3: TGCGCCAGCAGCCCCTTATCGGGGGGGGGAATCCAAGAGACCCAGTACTTC. It yields the protein CASSPLSGGGIQETQYF. The gene calls are TRBV4-1 and TRBJ2-5, with 8 bases that match TRBD2. The ends lost 4 bases at V and 1 base at J; junction bases unmatched: 11. The CDR3 runs to 17 residues. Per the germline V gene, CDR1 is MGHRA and CDR2 is YSYEKL.